The 16 T cell receptor beta chains in this list originate from one sample, sequenced in a study of shared clonotypes between healthy human individuals. The table came from immunoSEQ multiplex PCR; TCRdb's copy has only in-frame clones and leaves some out. The data show 2.5 million or so clones, with 90% to 95% seen just once and over 0.12% held by the top ten. The material sequenced was naive CD4+ T cells sorted from blood. The sample's subset: CD45RA+ positively selected. These TCRs come from a man younger than 35 in good health.

The chain is built from TRBV28 and TRBJ2-1; D is possibly TRBD1 (5 bases). CDR1 MDHEN and CDR2 SYDVKM come from the germline V gene. Trimming cost V 1 base and J 0 bases, with 7 bases left between them. CDR3 length equals 15 residues. The DNA for the CDR3 is TGTGCCAGCAGTTTATTACAGGACTCCTACAATGAGCAGTTCTTC. Its protein product is CASSLLQDSYNEQFF.

This chain uses TRBV19 with TRBJ2-2, with D unresolved. Trimming took 2 bases from V and 4 from J, leaving 8 bases between them. CDR1 and CDR2 from the germline V gene are LNHDA and SQIVND (reference sequence). CDR3 size: 14 residues. Here the CDR3 reads CASSISATTGELFF. In nucleotides, the CDR3 is TGTGCCAGTAGTATATCGGCAACCACCGGGGAGCTGTTTTTT.

The chain recombines TRBV5-1 with TRBJ2-7, with D maybe TRBD2 (6 bases). CDR3 size: 13 residues. V dropped 3 bases and J dropped 5 bases, with 12 bases sitting between them. The germline gives CDR1 SGHRS, CDR2 YFSETQ. CDR3 region: CASSSGGIHEQYF. The DNA of the CDR3 is TGCGCCAGCAGCTCCGGGGGAATCCACGAGCAGTACTTC. The full variable domain, completed using reference TRBV5-1 and TRBJ2-7, is KAGVTQTPRYLIKTRGQQVTLSCSPISGHRSVSWYQQTPGQGLQFLFEYFSETQRNKGNFPGRFSGRQFSNSRSEMNVSTLELGDSALYLCASSSGGIHEQYFGPGTRLTVT.

This rearrangement joins TRBV4-1 to TRBJ1-1; D uncertain. This CDR3 region has 15 residues. Trimming left V 6 bases short and J 1 base short, with 15 bases between. In germline, CDR1 is MGHRA, CDR2 YSYEKL. Written as DNA, the CDR3 is TGCGCCAGCAGACGCTGGTCCCTAGGGAACACTGAAGCTTTCTTT. As protein: CASRRWSLGNTEAFF.

In this sample, this clone turned up a few times. The chain recombines TRBV30 with TRBJ1-1; tentatively, D is TRBD1 (6 bases). The CDR3 runs to 14 residues. Germline V lookup: CDR1 GTSNPN, CDR2 SVGIG (reference sequence). Trimming removed 1 base at V and 0 bases at J, with 9 bases between. The CDR3 spells CAWSAGALNTEAFF. CDR3 nucleotide sequence: TGTGCCTGGAGTGCAGGGGCCCTGAACACTGAAGCTTTCTTT.

The chain employs TRBV6-1 and TRBJ1-5; TRBD1 aligns across 10 bases. The CDR3 sequence is 15 residues long. V lost 4 bases to trimming and J lost 6 bases; unmatched junction nucleotides: 6. Germline V gene sequence: CDR1 MNHNS, CDR2 SASEGT. Here the CDR3 DNA reads TGTGCCAGCAGTGGGGGGACAGGGGATTTTCAGCCCCAGCATTTT. Protein: CASSGGTGDFQPQHF.

This chain uses TRBV28 with TRBJ2-7, with a weak D call TRBD1 (6 bases). Trimming removed 2 bases from V and 3 bases from J, with 14 bases in between. CDR1 and CDR2 from the germline V gene are MDHEN and SYDVKM. There are 15 residues in the CDR3. CDR3 residues: CASSLATGDYYEQYF. CDR3 sequence (DNA): TGTGCCAGCAGTTTAGCGACAGGTGACTACTACGAGCAGTACTTC.

The genes are TRBV30 and TRBJ2-2, with D tentatively TRBD2 (6 bases). This CDR3 contains 16 residues. Trimming removed 5 bases at V and 0 bases at J, with 16 bases between. Germline V gives CDR1 GTSNPN, CDR2 SVGIG (reference sequence). In DNA, the CDR3 is TGTGCCTGGGGAGGGAGTGGGATGGCGAACACCGGGGAGCTGTTTTTT. Its protein product is CAWGGSGMANTGELFF. Variable domain in full (rest from reference TRBV30 and TRBJ2-2): SQTIHQWPATLVQPVGSPLSLECTVEGTSNPNLYWYRQAAGRGLQLLFYSVGIGQISSEVPQNLSASRPQDRQFILSSKKLLLSDSGFYLCAWGGSGMANTGELFFGEGSRLTVL.

The rearrangement uses TRBV6-5 and TRBJ2-7; no firm D call. The V and J ends lost 6 bases and 5 bases respectively, with 8 bases between them. This CDR3 has 11 amino acids. Germline V CDR1 and CDR2: MNHEY, SVGAGI. The CDR3 here is CASRRRHEQYF. The CDR3 region has the DNA TGTGCCAGCAGACGCAGGCACGAGCAGTACTTC.

The CDR3 protein is CASSFRHRDRKSNEQFF. The CDR3 DNA reads TGTGCCAGCAGCTTTCGGCACCGGGACAGAAAGTCCAATGAGCAGTTCTTC. The chain couples TRBV11-1 to TRBJ2-1; 7 bases map to TRBD1. CDR1 and CDR2 from the germline V gene are SGHAT and FQDESV (reference sequence). V shed 3 bases and J 6 bases; nucleotides not matched to a gene: 14. This CDR3 has 17 amino acids.

The rearrangement links TRBV6-1 to TRBJ2-7; 9 bases match TRBD1. The CDR3 spans 13 residues. Germline CDR1 and CDR2: MNHNS and SASEGT. The V gene end was trimmed by 4 bases and the J gene end by 5 bases; junction bases not matched to a gene: 3. The CDR3 region is CASSVGQGDEQYF. The CDR3 DNA follows: TGTGCCAGCAGTGTGGGACAGGGCGACGAGCAGTACTTC.

This chain links TRBV2 with TRBJ2-5, with D unresolved. Near its end, the DNA agrees better with TRBJ2-7, so the J call may be wrong. The germline V gene encodes CDR1 SNHLY and CDR2 FYNNEI. The CDR3 extends over 10 amino acids. In DNA form, the CDR3 reads TGTGCCAGCAGTGCCTACGAGCAGTACTTC. This codes for CASSAYEQYF.

The rearrangement uses TRBV6-5 and TRBJ2-7; D unclear. This CDR3 comprises 16 residues. Germline V gives CDR1 MNHEY, CDR2 SVGAGI. V was cut by 4 bases and J by 0 bases, with 16 bases left in between. The CDR3 DNA follows: TGTGCCAGCAGTTCACCGCTCCAGGAGCTCTCCTACGAGCAGTACTTC. Amino acids: CASSSPLQELSYEQYF.

Of note for this clone: Other nucleotide sequences in the sample specify the same CDR3. The V call is TRBV10-3, the J call TRBJ2-5; TRBD2 agrees at 9 bases. From germline, CDR1 is ENHRY and CDR2 SYGVKD. This CDR3 contains 16 residues. V dropped 2 bases and J dropped 1; count of bases not matched to a gene: 5. The CDR3 region has the DNA TGTGCCATCAGTGAGGGGCTAGCGGGAACCCAAGAGACCCAGTACTTC. Translated, it gives CAISEGLAGTQETQYF.

The chain combines TRBV7-9 with TRBJ2-2; 14 bases fit TRBD2. Unmatched junction bases numbered 7, after V lost 3 bases and J lost 4 bases. The CDR3 length is 18 residues. Germline lookup yields CDR1 SEHNR and CDR2 FQNEAQ (reference sequence). The CDR3 nucleotides are TGTGCCAGCAGCTTTGGGGGACTAGCGGGAGCGGGCACCGGGGAGCTGTTTTTT. Its translation: CASSFGGLAGAGTGELFF.

This clone was observed once. This rearrangement joins TRBV7-9 to TRBJ2-7; D is unresolved. V lost 4 bases and J 2 bases, leaving 9 bases between the germline ends. Germline CDR1 and CDR2: SEHNR and FQNEAQ (reference sequence). This CDR3 contains 13 residues. CDR3 amino acids: CASSSDVPYEQYF. CDR3 DNA: TGTGCCAGCAGCTCAGACGTCCCCTACGAGCAGTACTTC.